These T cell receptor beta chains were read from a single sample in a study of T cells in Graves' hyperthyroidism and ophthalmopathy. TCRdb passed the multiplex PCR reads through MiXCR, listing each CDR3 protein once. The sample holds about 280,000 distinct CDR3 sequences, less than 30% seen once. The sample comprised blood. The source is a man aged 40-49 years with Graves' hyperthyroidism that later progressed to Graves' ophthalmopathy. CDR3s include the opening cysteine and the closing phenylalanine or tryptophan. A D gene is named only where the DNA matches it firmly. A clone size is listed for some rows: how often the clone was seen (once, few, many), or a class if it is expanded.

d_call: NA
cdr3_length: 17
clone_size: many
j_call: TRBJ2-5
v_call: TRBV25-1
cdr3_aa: CASATGLAGGFLETQYF
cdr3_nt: NA

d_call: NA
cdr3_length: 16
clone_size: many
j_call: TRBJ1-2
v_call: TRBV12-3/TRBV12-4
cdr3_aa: CASSLAGGSGVYGYTF
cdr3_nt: TGTGCCAGCAGTTTAGCTGGAGGTTCGGGGGTCTATGGCTACACCTTC

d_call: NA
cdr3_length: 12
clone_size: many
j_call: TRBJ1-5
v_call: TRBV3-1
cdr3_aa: CASSLWNQPQHF
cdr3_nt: TGTGCCAGCAGCCTTTGGAATCAGCCCCAGCATTTT

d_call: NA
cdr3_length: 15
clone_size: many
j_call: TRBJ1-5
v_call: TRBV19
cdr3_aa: CASSIDGYSNQPQHF
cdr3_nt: TGTGCCAGTAGTATAGATGGGTATAGCAATCAGCCCCAGCATTTT

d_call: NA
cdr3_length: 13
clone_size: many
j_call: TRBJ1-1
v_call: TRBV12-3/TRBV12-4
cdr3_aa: CASRPNRVTEAFF
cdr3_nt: TGTGCCAGCAGGCCCAACAGGGTCACTGAAGCTTTCTTT

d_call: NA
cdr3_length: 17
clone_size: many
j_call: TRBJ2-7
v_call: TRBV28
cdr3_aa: CASSSHQWGERPGEQYF
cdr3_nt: TGTGCCAGCAGTTCTCATCAATGGGGGGAGAGACCCGGCGAGCAGTACTTC

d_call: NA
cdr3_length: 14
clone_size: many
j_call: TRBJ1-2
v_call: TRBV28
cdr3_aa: CASSFDRSNYGYTF
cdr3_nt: TGTGCCAGCAGTTTCGACAGGTCTAACTATGGCTACACCTTC

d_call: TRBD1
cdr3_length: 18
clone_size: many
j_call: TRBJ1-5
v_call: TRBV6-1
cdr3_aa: CASSKGTGVFRSNQPQHF
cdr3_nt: TGTGCCAGCAGTAAGGGGACAGGGGTGTTTAGAAGCAATCAGCCCCAGCATTTT

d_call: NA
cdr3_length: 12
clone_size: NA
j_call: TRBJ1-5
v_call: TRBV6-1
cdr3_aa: CASLSRERVQHF
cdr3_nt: TGTGCCAGCTTGAGCAGGGAAAGGGTCCAGCATTTT

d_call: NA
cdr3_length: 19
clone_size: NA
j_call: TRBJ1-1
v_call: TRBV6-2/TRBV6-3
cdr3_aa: CASSYSRGRTGELNTEAFF
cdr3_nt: TGTGCCAGCAGTTACTCGAGAGGGAGAACCGGGGAGCTGAACACTGAAGCTTTCTTT